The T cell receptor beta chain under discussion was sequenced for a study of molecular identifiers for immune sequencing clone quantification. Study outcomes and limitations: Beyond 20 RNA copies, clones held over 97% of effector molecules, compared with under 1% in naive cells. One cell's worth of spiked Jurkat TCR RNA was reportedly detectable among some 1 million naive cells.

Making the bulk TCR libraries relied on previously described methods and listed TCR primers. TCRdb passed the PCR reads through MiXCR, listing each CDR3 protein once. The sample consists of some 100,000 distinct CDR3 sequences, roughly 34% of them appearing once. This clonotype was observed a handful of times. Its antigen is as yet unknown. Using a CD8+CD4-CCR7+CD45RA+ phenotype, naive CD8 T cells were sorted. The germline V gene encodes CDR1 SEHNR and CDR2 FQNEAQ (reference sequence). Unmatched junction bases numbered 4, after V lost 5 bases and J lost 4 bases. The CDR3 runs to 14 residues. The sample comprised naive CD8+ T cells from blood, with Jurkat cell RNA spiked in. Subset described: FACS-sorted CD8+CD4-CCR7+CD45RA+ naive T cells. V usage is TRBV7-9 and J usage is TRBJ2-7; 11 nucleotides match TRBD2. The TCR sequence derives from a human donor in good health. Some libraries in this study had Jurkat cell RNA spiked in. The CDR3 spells CASSVTSGSYEQYF. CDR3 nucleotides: TGTGCCAGCAGCGTTACTAGCGGGAGTTACGAGCAGTACTTC.